This T cell receptor (beta chain) was documented in a study of blood T cell repertoires in COVID-19. Across the study: T cells, B-cell-depleted T cells, or PBMCs provided the cDNA or gDNA that served as material.

In the source study's methods: Researchers report that nucleated cell counts were estimated from reference gene primer amplification. Assay used: immunoSEQ multiplex PCR; TCRdb lists only in-frame clones, some missing. V and J calls and clone size are as listed in that table; D and trimming were resolved from the DNA. The table lists fewer than 250,000 clones, approximately 83% of them singletons. Trimming at V came to 0 bases and at J to 2 bases, leaving 3 bases not matched to a gene. The CDR3 is 16 residues long. Germline V lookup: CDR1 LGHNA, CDR2 YNFKEQ. The receptor was isolated from a middle-aged woman with acute COVID-19. Input material: PBMCs or T cells enriched from blood (not recorded which). The gene calls are TRBV4-2 and TRBJ2-1; the match to TRBD2 covers 8 bases. In DNA, the CDR3 is TGTGCCAGCAGCCAAGAGATGCGGGGGGCCTACAATGAGCAGTTCTTC. It translates to CASSQEMRGAYNEQFF.